These 8 T cell receptor beta chains were sequenced from one sample in a study of blood T cell repertoires in COVID-19. Method: immunoSEQ multiplex PCR; TCRdb's copy keeps in-frame clones and lacks some. The sample has nearly 200,000 clones; 70% to 85% are singletons. Sample: peripheral blood. These receptors came from a human donor with acute or convalescent COVID-19. The donor label of this sample is uncertain.

The chain has TRBV6-6 and TRBJ1-1; 9 nucleotides agree with TRBD1. Germline values: CDR1 MNHNY, CDR2 SVGAGI (reference sequence). The length of the CDR3 is 16 residues. The V segment lost 5 bases and the J segment 0 bases; nucleotides outside the gene matches: 7. The DNA of the CDR3 is TGTGCCAGCAGTGTGGACAGGGGCCACATGAACACTGAAGCTTTCTTT. Translating gives CASSVDRGHMNTEAFF.

J is TRBJ2-3 and V is TRBV19, with 7 bases aligning to TRBD1. With V trimmed by 5 bases and J by 6 bases, 11 bases remained unmatched. Germline lookup yields CDR1 LNHDA and CDR2 SQIVND (reference sequence). This CDR3 has 15 residues. The CDR3 DNA reads TGTGCCAGTAGTTCCCAGGACAGGTTATCGGATACGCAGTATTTT. The encoded protein is CASSSQDRLSDTQYF.

V gene TRBV6-5 combines with J gene TRBJ1-3; no clear D gene. CDR3 length: 13 residues. CDR1 MNHEY and CDR2 SVGAGI come from the germline V gene. The V and J ends lost 6 bases and 0 bases respectively, with 6 bases between them. CDR3 loop: CASRQDSGNTIYF. The DNA for the CDR3 is TGTGCCAGCAGACAAGACTCTGGAAACACCATATATTTT.

The genes are TRBV28 and TRBJ1-1; 9 nucleotides match TRBD1. Germline CDR1 is MDHEN and CDR2 is SYDVKM. The CDR3 spans 13 residues. Trimming removed 6 bases from V and 10 bases from J; junction bases left unmatched: 9. This CDR3 reads CASSLGTGLAAFF. The CDR3 coding sequence is TGTGCCAGCAGCCTCGGGACAGGGCTTGCAGCTTTCTTT.

The chain combines TRBV5-6 with TRBJ2-4; 11 bases match TRBD2. CDR1 SGHDT and CDR2 YYEEEE come from the germline V gene. Losses at the gene ends were 2 bases for V and 8 bases for J; bases not matched to a gene: 15. The CDR3 contains 18 residues. In nucleotides, the CDR3 is TGTGCCAGCAGCTTTAGGACTAGCGGGCCGAGGATGGGATACATTCAGTACTTC. Its protein product is CASSFRTSGPRMGYIQYF.

This chain links TRBV7-9 with TRBJ1-4, with D tentatively TRBD1 (5 bases). Germline V CDR1 and CDR2: SEHNR, FQNEAQ (reference sequence). CDR3 length: 14 residues. The V end was cut by 5 bases, the J end by 8 bases, with 15 bases between. For the CDR3, the DNA is TGTGCCAGCAGCCAAGGCAGGGCGAGGGAAAAACTGTTTTTT. Translated: CASSQGRAREKLFF.

The J gene is TRBJ1-3, the V gene TRBV4-3; 7 bases fit TRBD1. J was trimmed by 4 bases and V by 0 bases; bases with no gene match: 15. Germline lookup yields CDR1 LGHNA and CDR2 YSLEER. The CDR3 runs 19 residues. CDR3 region: CASSQDWGAGGPTGNTIYF. The CDR3 nucleotides are TGCGCCAGCAGCCAAGATTGGGGTGCAGGGGGGCCGACAGGAAACACCATATATTTT.

This rearrangement joins TRBV6-5 to TRBJ1-5, with a tentative D call TRBD1 (5 bases). Trimming took off 2 bases at V and 5 bases at J, with 13 bases between the two ends. CDR3 length: 15 amino acids. CDR1 MNHEY and CDR2 SVGAGI come from the germline V gene. CDR3 nucleotide sequence: TGTGCCAGCAGTTACGGGAGGGCGGGGGATCAGCCCCAGCATTTT. Translation gives CASSYGRAGDQPQHF.